Listed here are 22 T cell receptor beta chains from one sample, sequenced in a study of blood T cell repertoires in COVID-19. Clones were read by immunoSEQ multiplex PCR, and TCRdb kept only the in-frame ones, dropping some. The sample includes 140,000 to 150,000 clones, 87% seen only once; the top ten take 0.75% to 0.95%. Material for sequencing was peripheral blood. Every receptor here comes from a woman aged 45-60 years with acute or convalescent COVID-19.

The rearrangement links TRBV25-1 to TRBJ2-7, with a weak D call TRBD1 (6 bases). The CDR3 is 15 residues long. Trimming took off 0 bases at V and 2 bases at J, with 11 bases between the two ends. Germline CDR1 is MGHDK and CDR2 is SYGVNS. CDR3 bases: TGTGCCAGCAGTGAATACGGAAGGGGGACCTACGAGCAGTACTTC. As protein: CASSEYGRGTYEQYF.

This clone was found a few times. The V gene is TRBV5-1, the J gene TRBJ2-5, with 7 bases aligning to TRBD1. The germline V gene encodes CDR1 SGHRS and CDR2 YFSETQ. There are 15 residues in the CDR3. J lost 5 bases, V lost 3 bases, and 10 bases had no gene match. CDR3 in DNA: TGCGCCAGCAGCTCCGAGGGGGCGGTCTGGGAGACCCAGTACTTC. It yields the protein CASSSEGAVWETQYF.

The chain joins TRBV9 to TRBJ2-1; D ambiguous. The CDR3 contains 13 residues. From germline, CDR1 is SGDLS and CDR2 YYNGEE. V was cut by 0 bases and J by 8 bases, with 9 bases left in between. CDR3 nucleotides: TGTGCCAGCAGCGTAGAGAAGCTCTATGAGCAGTTCTTC. It codes for CASSVEKLYEQFF.

The rearrangement joins TRBV19 to TRBJ1-5, with a weak D call TRBD1 (5 bases). Deletions cut 6 bases from V and 1 base from J, with 13 bases between. CDR3 length equals 15 residues. The germline CDR1 and CDR2 sequences are LNHDA and SQIVND (reference sequence). The CDR3 region has the DNA TGTGCCAGTAGCCCCAGGGTCCTAAGCAATCAGCCCCAGCATTTT. This sequence encodes CASSPRVLSNQPQHF.

The genes are TRBV24-1 and TRBJ2-2; 8 bases fit TRBD1. Germline V CDR1 and CDR2: KGHDR, SFDVKD. The CDR3 consists of 17 residues. The V segment lost 7 bases and the J segment 2 bases; nucleotides outside the gene matches: 11. CDR3 DNA sequence: TGTGCCACCAGCGGACAGGGAGTCAGGGGAAACACCGGGGAGCTGTTTTTT. Amino acid sequence: CATSGQGVRGNTGELFF.

This clone was found once. The CDR3 bases are TGTGCCAGCAGTGATCCCACTAGCGGGGGAGCTTACAATGAGCAGTTCTTC. Amino acid sequence: CASSDPTSGGAYNEQFF. V is TRBV6-1 and J is TRBJ2-1; the match to TRBD2 covers 11 bases. V lost 3 bases to trimming and J lost 4 bases; unmatched junction nucleotides: 8. This CDR3 is built from 17 residues. Germline V gene data show CDR1 as MNHNS and CDR2 as SASEGT.

This clone was recorded once. This chain's CDR3 is CASSLVVGQFSGNTIYF. CDR3 DNA: TGCGCCAGCAGCTTGGTAGTGGGACAGTTCTCTGGAAACACCATATATTTT. This chain uses TRBV5-1 with TRBJ1-3, with 7 bases that match TRBD1. V gave up 0 bases and J gave up 0 bases; unmatched junction bases: 6. Germline CDR1 reads SGHRS; CDR2 reads YFSETQ. The CDR3 length is 17 residues. Supplemented by reference TRBV5-1 and TRBJ1-3, the full variable domain reads KAGVTQTPRYLIKTRGQQVTLSCSPISGHRSVSWYQQTPGQGLQFLFEYFSETQRNKGNFPGRFSGRQFSNSRSEMNVSTLELGDSALYLCASSLVVGQFSGNTIYFGEGSWLTVV.

The rearrangement links TRBV7-3 to TRBJ1-1, with 7 positions matching TRBD1. This CDR3 spans 15 amino acids. V shed 2 bases, J shed 2 bases, and the junction held 5 bases outside the gene matches. CDR1 SGHTA and CDR2 FQGTGA come from the germline V gene. In nucleotides, the CDR3 is TGTGCCAGCAGCTTAGCCAGGGGGGTAAACACTGAAGCTTTCTTT. Translated, it gives CASSLARGVNTEAFF.

A single count supports this clone. J is TRBJ2-7 and V is TRBV29-1; 10 bases are shared with TRBD2. The germline gives CDR1 SQVTM, CDR2 ANQGSEA. This CDR3 region has 13 residues. Trimming cost V 6 bases and J 7 bases; bases outside gene matches: 9. The CDR3 here is CSVYTSGEGEQYF. In nucleotides, the CDR3 is TGCAGCGTGTACACTAGCGGGGAGGGGGAGCAGTACTTC.

The chain couples TRBV6-6 to TRBJ1-4; D is perhaps TRBD1 (6 bases). The germline V gene encodes CDR1 MNHNY and CDR2 SVGAGI (reference sequence). This CDR3 has 15 residues. The germline V and J ends were trimmed by 0 bases and 5 bases, with 10 bases remaining between them. The CDR3 nucleotides read TGTGCCAGCAGTTACTCCGGGACACCGAATGAAAAACTGTTTTTT. Its protein product is CASSYSGTPNEKLFF.

The chain combines TRBV6-6 with TRBJ2-7, with 9 bases aligning to TRBD1. The CDR3 sequence is 15 residues long. The ends lost 3 bases at V and 6 bases at J; junction bases unmatched: 9. Per the germline V gene, CDR1 is MNHNY and CDR2 is SVGAGI (reference sequence). For the CDR3, the DNA is TGTGCCAGCAGTTATTCGGGACAGGGATTTGCCGAGCAGTACTTC. Translated: CASSYSGQGFAEQYF.

The chain combines TRBV5-6 with TRBJ2-1, with 10 bases lining up with TRBD2. Germline V gene lookup returns CDR1 SGHDT and CDR2 YYEEEE. The length of the CDR3 is 15 residues. Losses at the gene ends were 0 bases for V and 9 bases for J; bases not matched to a gene: 6. In DNA form, the CDR3 reads TGTGCCAGCAGCTTGGGAAGCGGGGGGGCCGCTGAGCAGTTCTTC. The encoded protein is CASSLGSGGAAEQFF.

This rearrangement joins TRBV30 to TRBJ1-2; tentative D call: TRBD1 (6 bases). Germline values: CDR1 GTSNPN, CDR2 SVGIG (reference sequence). V was pared by 2 bases and J by 8 bases, with 15 bases between. The CDR3 runs 13 residues. CDR3 sequence reads: CAWSSQGGWGYTF. DNA for the CDR3: TGTGCCTGGAGTTCACAGGGTGGATGGGGCTACACCTTC.

The chain couples TRBV6-2 or TRBV6-3 to TRBJ2-3; TRBD2 aligns across 7 bases. The V gene end was trimmed by 7 bases and the J gene end by 4 bases; junction bases not matched to a gene: 14. Germline-derived CDR1 and CDR2 are MNHEY and SVGEGT. The length of the CDR3 is 16 residues. CDR3 amino acids: CASNPHGTGGADTQYF. As DNA, the CDR3 is TGTGCCAGCAACCCCCACGGGACGGGAGGCGCAGATACGCAGTATTTT.

This CDR3 is CASSPGQGAEAFF. The DNA of the CDR3 is TGTGCCAGCAGTCCGGGACAGGGGGCTGAAGCTTTCTTT. The V gene is TRBV12-3 or TRBV12-4, the J gene TRBJ1-1; 11 bases line up with TRBD1. The length of the CDR3 is 13 residues. The ends lost 5 bases at V and 6 bases at J; junction bases unmatched: 2.

The chain couples TRBV27 to TRBJ1-1; D may be TRBD1 (5 bases). V was shortened by 6 bases and J by 6 bases, with 14 bases between the two germline ends. The CDR3 extends over 13 amino acids. Germline V gene lookup returns CDR1 MNHEY and CDR2 SMNVEV (reference sequence). The DNA for the CDR3 is TGTGCCAGCAGGCAGGGCGCGTCTGCTGAAGCTTTCTTT. This codes for CASRQGASAEAFF.

This clone was counted once. The rearrangement joins TRBV7-9 to TRBJ1-2; unclear D gene. Between the trimmed V and J ends, which lost 1 base and 3 bases, there was a span of 12 bases. Germline CDR1 is SEHNR and CDR2 is FQNEAQ (reference sequence). The CDR3 loop spans 15 amino acids. The CDR3: CASSLDFREDYGYTF. CDR3 bases: TGTGCCAGCAGCTTAGATTTCCGGGAAGACTATGGCTACACCTTC.

V is TRBV7-9 and J is TRBJ1-4; possible D gene TRBD1, 5 bases. V was trimmed by 0 bases and J by 8 bases, leaving 16 bases between them. Germline assignment: CDR1 SEHNR and CDR2 FQNEAQ (reference sequence). The CDR3 is 16 amino acids. The CDR3 here is CASSLALGREKEKLFF. The CDR3 DNA reads as TGTGCCAGCAGCTTAGCGTTAGGCAGGGAAAAGGAAAAACTGTTTTTT.

CDR3 coding DNA: TGTGCCATCAACGGACAGGGGAACACCGGGGAGCTGTTTTTT. Its protein product is CAINGQGNTGELFF. J is TRBJ2-2 and V is TRBV10-3; TRBD1 matches 8 bases. CDR1 and CDR2 from the germline V gene are ENHRY and SYGVKD. The CDR3 loop spans 14 amino acids. Trimming removed 7 bases from V and 1 base from J; junction bases left unmatched: 2.

The chain uses TRBV29-1 and TRBJ1-1; possible D gene TRBD1, 5 bases. CDR1 is SQVTM, CDR2 ANQGSEA, per germline. This CDR3 comprises 17 residues. V gave up 0 bases and J gave up 1 base, with 18 bases separating them. CDR3 amino acids: CSVEDLHLGGKNTEAFF. The CDR3 DNA reads TGCAGCGTTGAAGATCTTCATTTGGGGGGGAAGAACACTGAAGCTTTCTTT.

The rearrangement joins TRBV19 to TRBJ2-1; D is uncertain. The germline V gene encodes CDR1 LNHDA and CDR2 SQIVND (reference sequence). V dropped 3 bases and J dropped 4 bases, with 16 bases sitting between them. The CDR3 consists of 16 residues. The CDR3 nucleotides read TGTGCCAGTAGTATCCACACCCCTGCTCCTTACAATGAGCAGTTCTTC. Its translation is CASSIHTPAPYNEQFF.

The genes are TRBV28 and TRBJ2-5, with TRBD1 matching 7 bases. The J segment lost 1 base and the V segment lost 5 bases, leaving 10 bases of the junction unmatched. Germline lookup yields CDR1 MDHEN and CDR2 SYDVKM. The CDR3 is 16 residues long. The CDR3 bases are TGTGCCAGCAGTACTAACCGGGACAGCCTCCAAGAGACCCAGTACTTC. Residues: CASSTNRDSLQETQYF.